The clone carrying this T cell receptor beta chain has just one count. Its antigen is unknown. The data stem from a study of cytomegalovirus exposure and HLA in healthy donors. Notes on the study in general: In a later analysis, common viral pathogens appeared linked to several of the most significant clusters. Most subjects' HLA-A and HLA-B alleles were reportedly predicted from TCR beta sequences. Across donors, presence/absence analyses took sequencing depth to be roughly uniform.

Germline CDR1 is KGHSH and CDR2 is LQKENI. The V segment lost 8 bases and the J segment 5 bases; nucleotides outside the gene matches: 10. This CDR3 region has 14 residues. It was with 60 Vbeta and 13 Jbeta primers that the PCR ran. Clones were sequenced by immunoSEQ multiplex PCR, and TCRdb holds only the in-frame ones, with some missing. The sample records some 90,000 clones, around 67% being singletons. The origin of this receptor is a man aged 50-59 years in good health and CMV-seronegative. This chain joins TRBV18 and TRBJ1-1; 8 nucleotides agree with TRBD1. Input material: PBMCs. The CDR3 sequence: CASLTTGVITEAFF. CDR3 in DNA: TGTGCCAGCCTAACGACAGGGGTAATTACTGAAGCTTTCTTT.